Presented here are 5 T cell receptor beta chains from one specimen sequenced in a study of blood T cell repertoires in COVID-19 (dated by TCRdb to the early 2020s). To prepare the library, the immunoSEQ multiplex PCR assay was applied. Held by TCRdb, this immuneACCESS table contains in-frame sequences only and omits some clones. Under half of the omission traces to an unresolved V gene where checked; the cause of the rest is unknown. For this sample there are about 250,000 clones; around 88% appear just once. Of the sample, just under 6.5% falls within the top ten clones. The sequencing sample was made of peripheral blood. The origin of the receptors is a woman in her 30s with COVID-19, enrolled during active disease.

The rearrangement links TRBV7-9 to TRBJ2-2, with TRBD2 identical over 9 bases. Germline V gives CDR1 SEHNR, CDR2 FQNEAQ (reference sequence). The junction had 14 bases not matched to a gene; V was cut back by 5 bases and J by 4 bases. The CDR3 has 18 residues. The CDR3 spells CASSPGGSGRVSTGELFF. The DNA for the CDR3 is TGTGCCAGCAGCCCTGGAGGTAGCGGGAGAGTAAGCACCGGGGAGCTGTTTTTT.

The chain joins TRBV20-1 to TRBJ2-1; 7 nucleotides align to TRBD2. The CDR3 loop spans 15 amino acids. CDR1 is DFQATT, CDR2 SNEGSKA, per germline (reference sequence). The ends lost 3 bases at V and 5 bases at J; junction bases unmatched: 10. DNA of the CDR3: TGCAGTGCTAGTGGTTGGCGGGGGTCCAACAATGAGCAGTTCTTC. This translates into CSASGWRGSNNEQFF.

This clone was counted a few times. This rearrangement joins TRBV5-1 to TRBJ2-1; D is possibly TRBD1 (5 bases). V was trimmed by 2 bases and J by 2 bases, leaving 8 bases between them. Looked up from germline, CDR1 is SGHRS and CDR2 is YFSETQ. The CDR3 is 14 amino acids. CDR3 nucleotides: TGCGCCAGCAGCTTCCAGGGTACCTACAATGAGCAGTTCTTC. It specifies CASSFQGTYNEQFF.

The rearrangement joins TRBV11-2 to TRBJ2-6, with TRBD1 matching over 8 bases. CDR3 length: 18 amino acids. In germline, CDR1 is SGHAT, CDR2 FQNNGV. V was pared by 3 bases and J by 2 bases, with 9 bases of the junction left unmatched. The DNA of the CDR3 is TGTGCCAGCAGCTTGGACAGGGCTCGTGTTGCTGGGGCCAACGTCCTGACTTTC. It codes for CASSLDRARVAGANVLTF.

The chain couples TRBV29-1 to TRBJ2-2; 14 bases line up with TRBD2. V was clipped by 4 bases and J by 6 bases; unmatched bases: 7. CDR3 length equals 16 residues. Germline V CDR1 and CDR2: SQVTM, ANQGSEA. The CDR3 is CSVGGLAGETSGELFF. CDR3 in DNA: TGCAGCGTTGGGGGACTAGCGGGAGAGACGTCCGGGGAGCTGTTTTTT.